This T cell receptor beta chain stems from a study of shared clonotypes between healthy human individuals. General study findings and limits: Clonotype sharing across several donors was observed for roughly 5% of naive CD4 clonotypes. Generation probability values for non-shared clonotypes were lower than those for clonotypes shared by all four donors.

Germline V gene lookup returns CDR1 SEHNR and CDR2 FQNEAQ (reference sequence). The CDR3 contains 15 residues. V was shortened by 3 bases and J by 6 bases, with 17 bases between the two germline ends. Researchers divided each subset's genomic DNA evenly across several immunoSEQ plates. Profiling relied on immunoSEQ multiplex PCR, and the TCRdb table lists in-frame clones only, not all of them. The sample contains over a million clones, 95% to 97% of which appear only once. Concerning this clone itself: Its antigen is unidentified.

The chain links TRBV7-9 to TRBJ1-1; D call uncertain. The sequenced sample consisted of naive CD4+ T cells sorted from blood. Subset denoted: CD45RA+ positively selected. The TCR comes from a man aged 25-45 years in good health. CDR3 in DNA: TGTGCCAGCAGCTTCCTGGGTTTCCCGGATGCTGAAGCTTTCTTT. This codes for CASSFLGFPDAEAFF.